The next 13 T cell receptor beta chains were all read from a single sample in a study of T cell responses to AZD1222 COVID-19 vaccine. Some clones are missing from TCRdb's copy, which holds only in-frame ones; the method was immunoSEQ multiplex PCR. The sample has 85,000 to 100,000 clones, approximately 86% seen once; the top ten hold 6.3%. This sample comprised peripheral blood, obtained on day 0 of AZD1222 vaccination. These receptors were obtained from an adult in good health.

J is TRBJ1-6 and V is TRBV6-5; D call uncertain. The CDR3 covers 16 residues. V gave up 2 bases and J gave up 8 bases, with 16 bases separating them. CDR1 is MNHEY, CDR2 SVGAGI, per germline. The chain's CDR3 is CASSYGRVVLDSPLHF. The CDR3 nucleotides read TGTGCCAGCAGTTACGGAAGGGTCGTTTTGGATTCACCCCTCCACTTT.

The DNA of the CDR3 is TGCGCCAGCAGCTTGGTGGGTTGGTTATCGACAGGAGATACGCAGTATTTT. Translated: CASSLVGWLSTGDTQYF. The chain is built from TRBV5-1 and TRBJ2-3, with a weak D call TRBD1 (6 bases). The V end was cut by 0 bases, the J end by 5 bases, with 19 bases between. Germline assignment: CDR1 SGHRS and CDR2 YFSETQ. The CDR3 is made up of 17 amino acids.

V usage is TRBV9 and J usage is TRBJ2-2, with D possibly being TRBD1 or TRBD2 (5 bases each). This CDR3 region has 12 residues. With 9 bases removed from V and 7 bases from J, the gap between germline ends came to 13 bases. CDR1 is SGDLS, CDR2 YYNGEE, per germline. CDR3 in DNA: TGTGCCACGGGGCCCCCGGGCGGGGAGCTGTTTTTT. Its translation: CATGPPGGELFF.

The chain joins TRBV7-2 to TRBJ1-4, with TRBD1 matching 10 bases. V shed 5 bases, J shed 4 bases, and the junction held 4 bases outside the gene matches. Germline lookup yields CDR1 SGHTA and CDR2 FQGNSA. This CDR3 spans 15 amino acids. CDR3 coding DNA: TGTGCCAGCAGCCGGGACAGGGGCTATAATGAAAAACTGTTTTTT. This encodes CASSRDRGYNEKLFF.

The CDR3 region has the DNA TGTGCCAGCAGTTTGTCAGGGGACCTTAGCAATCAGCCCCAGCATTTT. Its translation is CASSLSGDLSNQPQHF. The genes are TRBV27 and TRBJ1-5, with a tentative D call TRBD1 (6 bases). Germline CDR1 reads MNHEY; CDR2 reads SMNVEV (reference sequence). The germline V and J ends were trimmed by 3 bases and 0 bases, with 12 bases remaining between them. CDR3 length: 16 amino acids.

The V and J genes are TRBV19 and TRBJ1-2; possible D gene TRBD1, 6 bases. CDR3 length: 14 residues. V lost 5 bases to trimming and J lost 4 bases, with 14 bases between them. CDR1 is LNHDA, CDR2 SQIVND, per germline (reference sequence). The CDR3 DNA follows: TGTGCCAGTAGTTCGGGCGGACAGTTCTATGGCTACACCTTC. It translates to CASSSGGQFYGYTF.

The chain couples TRBV2 to TRBJ2-2, with 7 bases fitting TRBD1. V gave up 6 bases and J gave up 0 bases; unmatched junction bases: 4. The CDR3 has 15 residues. In germline, CDR1 is SNHLY, CDR2 FYNNEI. The CDR3 is CASRTGTANTGELFF. DNA of the CDR3: TGTGCCAGCAGAACCGGGACAGCGAACACCGGGGAGCTGTTTTTT. The full variable domain, rest sourced from reference TRBV2 and TRBJ2-2, is EPEVTQTPSHQVTQMGQEVILRCVPISNHLYFYWYRQILGQKVEFLVSFYNNEISEKSEIFDDQFSVERPDGSNFTLKIRSTKLEDSAMYFCASRTGTANTGELFFGEGSRLTVL.

CDR3 amino acids: CASRKPSNYGYTF. The CDR3 coding sequence is TGTGCCAGCAGAAAACCCTCCAACTATGGCTACACCTTC. This chain links TRBV6-5 with TRBJ1-2; D call uncertain. Trimming removed 6 bases at V and 2 bases at J, with 10 bases between. Germline values: CDR1 MNHEY, CDR2 SVGAGI. CDR3 size: 13 residues.

V usage is TRBV20-1 and J usage is TRBJ1-4, with TRBD1 as a possible D gene (6 bases). V lost 3 bases to trimming and J lost 8 bases, with 25 bases between them. The CDR3 runs 17 residues. The germline V gene has CDR1 DFQATT and CDR2 SNEGSKA (reference sequence). In DNA form, the CDR3 reads TGCAGTGCTAGTGGGGGCCCGGGACGGCGGTGGGGCGAAAAACTGTTTTTT. Translated: CSASGGPGRRWGEKLFF.

The chain carries TRBV9 and TRBJ2-1; weak D call: TRBD2 (6 bases). The V and J ends lost 3 bases and 8 bases respectively, with 9 bases between them. CDR1 SGDLS and CDR2 YYNGEE come from the germline V gene. The CDR3 has 12 residues. The CDR3 spells CASSAGVYEQFF. The CDR3 DNA reads TGTGCCAGCAGCGCGGGAGTCTATGAGCAGTTCTTC.

The V gene is TRBV11-2, the J gene TRBJ2-7; D not resolved. CDR1 is SGHAT, CDR2 FQNNGV, per germline. The CDR3 spans 11 residues. V lost 5 bases to trimming and J lost 3 bases, with 5 bases between them. The CDR3, as DNA: TGTGCCAGCAGCACCTACTACGAGCAGTACTTC. As protein: CASSTYYEQYF.

The chain is built from TRBV21-1 and TRBJ2-5; whether TRBD2, the table's D call, matches the DNA was not checked. TRBV21-1 corresponds to a pseudogene. The CDR3 is 19 residues long. CDR3 residues: CASSKDAAGGPSLQETQYF. The CDR3 DNA reads TGTGCCAGCAGCAAAGACGCAGCGGGAGGGCCTAGCCTGCAAGAGACCCAGTACTTC.

The gene calls are TRBV4-3 and TRBJ1-5; D uncertain. The CDR3 contains 13 residues. The V and J ends lost 0 bases and 6 bases respectively, with 6 bases between them. The germline V gene has CDR1 LGHNA and CDR2 YSLEER. The CDR3 spells CASSQDFSQPQHF. The DNA for the CDR3 is TGCGCCAGCAGCCAAGATTTTTCTCAGCCCCAGCATTTT.